This entry is about one T cell receptor beta chain. The antigen it binds to is not known. Base qualities are not at hand, and no much larger clone is one base apart. The sample belongs to a study of blood T cell repertoires in COVID-19 (TCRdb year 2020). A note on the overall study: Samples from collaborators originated in the United States, Italy and Spain and spanned both the acute and convalescent phases of COVID-19. Subjects who had been exposed to COVID-19, were actively infected with it, or had recovered from it provided the deeply sampled blood TCRbeta repertoires that made up the dataset. The samples were drawn from two sources: the first 160 participants of the ongoing ImmuneRACE study, and 1,200 or so subjects contributed by 6 global collaborators. Sample metadata almost always included a de-identified subject ID, COVID-19 status, age in years and sex. A freely available public database, intended as a resource for researchers studying the immune response to SARS-CoV-2, is where the repertoires were released. Where available, HLA class I and class II types were obtained from metadata supplied by the sample provider rather than from assay-based typing. The prospective study material was composed of cDNA or gDNA derived from T cells, B-cell-depleted T cells, or PBMCs.

The CDR3, cysteine through phenylalanine, is 16 amino acids long. Only the CDR3 DNA is retained, 48 bases long and in frame from the first base. V ends up 2 bases short and J 3 bases short, with an unmatched junction base count of 4. The germline V gene provides CDR1 SGHDT and CDR2 YYEEEE. Collaborating institutions collected whole blood in K2EDTA tubes following their own protocols. For TCRbeta analysis, collaborators shipped samples in one of three forms: frozen whole blood, isolated PBMCs, or DNA extracted from either of those sample types. TCRbeta CDR3 regions were amplified from genomic DNA by means of the immunoSEQ Assay, a bias-controlled multiplex PCR. Concerning the study's data processing: Nucleated cell counts per sample were estimated from amplification of reference gene primers within the assay. Sequence reads were collapsed and filtered to measure the absolute abundance of every unique TCRbeta CDR3 rearrangement. For each sample, productive Simpson clonality was calculated as the square root of Simpson's diversity index across productive rearrangements. Not all clones reach the TCRdb copy of this immuneACCESS table, which keeps in-frame sequences only. Checked studies attribute under half of the gap to unresolved V genes and leave the rest unexplained. The DNA gave D and trimming, while V, J and clone size come from that table. The sample profile shows about 89,000 clones; approximately 86% of them were found once. The top ten hold around 1.3% of the sample.

The research as a whole found: How much clinical and demographic metadata was included differed by source and by participant, and the metadata was provided uncurated.

The rearranged segments are TRBV5-6 and TRBJ1-3, with TRBD1 identical over 11 junction bases. The sequenced sample consisted of peripheral blood. This receptor was taken from a man at least 80 years old with active or convalescent COVID-19. CDR3 protein: CASSFGTGGNGNTIYF. The sequence in DNA is TGTGCCAGCAGCTTCGGGACAGGGGGAAATGGAAACACCATATATTTT.